This TCR beta chain came from a study of tumor-infiltrating lymphocytes in primary liver carcinoma listed by TCRdb under 2017. Notes on the research overall: The five patients, three men and two women aged 30 to 69 years, had hepatocellular carcinoma (four) or combined HCC and intrahepatic cholangiocarcinoma (one). Tumors of the five patients were stage T1-T3 N0M0 with maximum diameters of roughly 4.2 to 11 cm. Roughly 3.5 to 8 million productive TCRbeta reads were obtained per sample, and no significant difference in read depth was found between tissue types. Across five regions of each liver tumor, along with adjacent normal tissue and blood, the study brought together TCRbeta repertoire sequencing, expression microarrays and whole-exome sequencing. A total of roughly 35 specimens from 5 patients underwent TCRbeta repertoire sequencing, comprising some 25 tumor regions, 5 adjacent noncancerous liver tissues and 5 peripheral blood samples. Agilent mRNA microarray profiling was performed on the 25 to 30 tumor region samples to relate TCRbeta repertoire diversity to the local molecular phenotype. Technical replicate repertoires showed high reproducibility, with mean shared-clone rates around 0.9 and correlation coefficients above 0.95. Summary of the overall study and its limitations: Just about 7.5-25% of top clones turned up in all five regions of a tumor, which suggests spatial heterogeneity among tumor-infiltrating T cells. Since the samples were bulk and unsorted, there was no way to compare CD4+ and CD8+ T cell repertoires. With just a handful of patients in the study, the authors point out that the findings should be validated in a larger study. Compared with blood, tumors had a significantly larger share of the repertoire taken up by the top 250 clones (p = 0.039). Because sequencing covered only the TCR beta chain and unpaired alpha chains were not captured, true repertoire diversity is likely underestimated. Pairs of tumor regions showed greater repertoire overlap (mean about 35%) than tumor-adjacent pairs (approximately 17%) or tumor-blood pairs (about 15%), which is consistent with antigen-driven expansion.

Turning to this clonotype: Which antigen it targets is not known. The junction departs from germline at one end; a sequencing error may be responsible.

Total RNA and DNA were co-extracted without cell sorting from around 20-30 mg of bulk tissue using the AllPrep DNA/RNA mini kit. Between November 2015 and early 2016, roughly 5 patients in China with histopathologically diagnosed primary liver carcinoma had their tumors surgically resected. At the time of sampling, the patients were treatment-naive and had chronic HBV infection. Five spatially separated regions were sampled from each tumor: the superior, inferior, left-lateral and right-lateral poles, plus the tumor centre. More than 85% viable tumor cells were found by histology in every tumor sample. Fresh tumor and adjacent tissue pieces were bisected, with one half stored in RNAlater at -80 degrees C and the other half sent for histology. For CDR1 and CDR2, the germline V gene lists MNHEY and SVGAGI. The CDR3 numbers 14 residues from cysteine through phenylalanine. Solely the CDR3 DNA is kept, with 42 bases framed from the first base.

Starting from 500 to 650 ng total RNA, TCRbeta-specific cDNA was produced by reverse transcription with a constant-region primer and ProtoScript II reverse transcriptase. The TCRbeta libraries were prepared through three rounds of nested multiplex PCR following a slightly modified ARM-PCR procedure. Each of the first two PCR rounds ran for 9 to 10 cycles using multiplex TRBV1-TRBV30 forward primers together with a Cbeta reverse primer. Sample barcodes and Illumina adapters were attached in a final 25-cycle PCR using Deep VentR polymerase. Amplicons of 200-500 bp were gel-purified with a QIAquick gel extraction kit before sequencing. An Illumina HiSeq 2500 was used to sequence the TCRbeta amplicons, generating 250-bp paired-end reads. Processing in the source paper ran as follows. Reads were quality-trimmed with Trimmomatic v0.33, and paired reads were merged with FLASH v1.2.11 to recover full CDR3 sequences. MiGEC v1.2.1b assigned V, D and J germline segments to the rearranged TCRbeta sequences. VDJtools v1.0.0 computed clonotype statistics and Shannon-Wiener diversity indices. To reduce sampling bias, subsequent analyses other than the diversity analysis used only the 250 most abundant clonotypes in each sample. Through fastp at Q25 and MiXCR, TCRdb rebuilt clones from the public reads, retaining in-frame beta chains. Each entry merges the rows of one CDR3 protein and shows their most common DNA and genes. The V and J calls come from TCRdb's annotation, not from the publication. For this sample there are fewer than 200,000 distinct CDR3 sequences; over 80% appear just once. The ten largest clones take up less than 20% of the sample.

This TCR was recovered from a man aged 35-49 years with primary liver carcinoma and hepatitis B virus infection. Sequencing used tumor tissue from primary liver carcinoma. The chain is assembled from TRBV6-5 and TRBJ1-6; TRBD1 is a weak D gene call, 5 bases matching. CDR3 protein: CASSYGQGHSPLHF. The DNA sequence is as follows: TGTGCCAGCAGTTACGGCCAGGGCCACTCACCCCTCCACTTC.